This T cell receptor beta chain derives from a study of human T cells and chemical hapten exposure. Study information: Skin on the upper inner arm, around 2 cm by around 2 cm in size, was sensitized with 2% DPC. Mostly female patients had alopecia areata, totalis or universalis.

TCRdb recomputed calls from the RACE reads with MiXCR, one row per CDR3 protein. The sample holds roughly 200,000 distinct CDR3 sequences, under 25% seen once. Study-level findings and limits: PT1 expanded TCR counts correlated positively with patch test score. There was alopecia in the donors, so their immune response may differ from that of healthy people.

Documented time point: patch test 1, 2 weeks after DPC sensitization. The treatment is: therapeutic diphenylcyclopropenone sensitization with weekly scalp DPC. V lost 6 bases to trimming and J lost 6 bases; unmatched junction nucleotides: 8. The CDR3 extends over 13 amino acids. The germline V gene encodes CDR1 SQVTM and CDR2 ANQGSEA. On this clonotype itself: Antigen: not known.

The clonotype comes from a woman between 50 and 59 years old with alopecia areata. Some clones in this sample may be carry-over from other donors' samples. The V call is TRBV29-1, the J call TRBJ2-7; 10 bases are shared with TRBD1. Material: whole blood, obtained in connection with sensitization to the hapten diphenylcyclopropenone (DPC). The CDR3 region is CSVAVGQGGEQYF. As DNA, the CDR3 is TGCAGCGTCGCTGTCGGACAGGGGGGCGAGCAGTACTTC.